This T cell receptor (beta chain) emerged from a study of blood T cell repertoires in COVID-19. Data came from immunoSEQ multiplex PCR; TCRdb stores just in-frame clones and leaves some out. The data show some 150,000 clones, about four fifths seen once. The germline CDR1 and CDR2 sequences are SGHDT and YYEEEE. V dropped 2 bases and J dropped 1 base, with 10 bases sitting between them. This CDR3 comprises 15 residues. Assignment of participants to cohorts was predicated upon participant-reported clinical history. This TCR was recovered from a man aged 45 to 65 who had recovered from COVID-19. The specimen was PBMCs or T cells enriched from blood (not recorded which). The rearrangement joins TRBV5-6 to TRBJ1-3, with D tentatively TRBD1 (6 bases). This CDR3 is CASSLPQGSGNTIYF. In DNA, the CDR3 is TGTGCCAGCAGCTTACCACAGGGATCTGGAAACACCATATATTTT.